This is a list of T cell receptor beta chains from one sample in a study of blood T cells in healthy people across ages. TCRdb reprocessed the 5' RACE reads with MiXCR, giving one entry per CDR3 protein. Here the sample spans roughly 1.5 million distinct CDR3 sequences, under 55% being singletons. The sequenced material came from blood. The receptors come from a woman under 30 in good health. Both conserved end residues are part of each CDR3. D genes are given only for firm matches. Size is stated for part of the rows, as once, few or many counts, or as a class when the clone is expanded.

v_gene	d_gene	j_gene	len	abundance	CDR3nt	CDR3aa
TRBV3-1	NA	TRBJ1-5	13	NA	TGTGCCAGCAGCCAAAGTTGGGGACAGCCCCAGCATTTT	CASSQSWGQPQHF
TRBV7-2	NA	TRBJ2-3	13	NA	TGTGCCAGCAGCCCGCATCCCACAGATACGCAGTATTTT	CASSPHPTDTQYF
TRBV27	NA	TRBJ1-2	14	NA	TGTGCCAGCAGTTTAAGGTGGACTAACTATGGCTACACCTTC	CASSLRWTNYGYTF
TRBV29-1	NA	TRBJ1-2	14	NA	TGCAGGGCCTTGGATGGTGGGTCTAACTATGGCTACACCTTC	CRALDGGSNYGYTF
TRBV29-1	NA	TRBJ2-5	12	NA	TGCAGCGTTGTGCGCGGTTTGGAGACCCAGTACTTC	CSVVRGLETQYF
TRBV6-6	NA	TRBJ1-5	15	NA	TGTGCCAGCAGTTACAGGGCAGGGGACAATCAGCCCCAGCATTTT	CASSYRAGDNQPQHF
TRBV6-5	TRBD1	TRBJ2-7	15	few	TGTGCCAGCAGTTTCTGGACAGGGATGGGTCAGGAGCAGTACTTC	CASSFWTGMGQEQYF
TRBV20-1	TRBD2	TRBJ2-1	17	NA	TGCAGTGCTAGAGCGCCTAGCGGGGGGGCCGAATACAATGAGCAGTTCTTC	CSARAPSGGAEYNEQFF
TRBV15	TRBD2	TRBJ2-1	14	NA	TGTGCCACTCGGCTTCTACTAGCGGGAAATGAGCAGTTCTTC	CATRLLLAGNEQFF
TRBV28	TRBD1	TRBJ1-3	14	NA	TGTGCCAGCAGAGCAGGGGGTGGTAGAAACACCATATATTTT	CASRAGGGRNTIYF
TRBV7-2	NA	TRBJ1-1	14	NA	TGTGCCAGCAGCCCTATACACAGGAACACTGAAGCTTTCTTT	CASSPIHRNTEAFF